The clone carrying this TCR beta chain appeared many times. Its antigen is unknown. The CDR3 goes on 3 residues after the read ends, and that part is filled in from the germline J gene. The CDR3 has 16 amino acids. CDR1 is ENHRY, CDR2 SYGVKD, per germline. V lost 4 bases and J lost 1; bases outside the gene matches: 3. Control and CVID samples contributed equal amounts of genomic DNA. Method: immunoSEQ multiplex PCR; TCRdb's copy keeps in-frame clones and lacks some. Found here are approximately 52,000 clones, no singletons; the ten largest cover around 3.2%. The record originates from a study of T cell clonality in common variable immunodeficiency. Study results and limitations: Shared TCRbeta clones were fewer between CVID subjects than controls. TCRbeta clonality was increased in CVID versus healthy controls. Fewer deletions and N-nucleotide insertions were reportedly seen in common variable immunodeficiency TCR beta sequences.

The chain employs TRBV10-3 and TRBJ2-1; 11 nucleotides line up with TRBD2. The origin of this receptor is a person aged 18-69 years in good health. The sample taken for sequencing was peripheral blood mononuclear cells. The chain's CDR3 is CAISGLAGGSYNEQFF. The covered CDR3 bases are TGTGCCATCAGTGGCCTAGCGGGAGGATCCTACAATGAG.